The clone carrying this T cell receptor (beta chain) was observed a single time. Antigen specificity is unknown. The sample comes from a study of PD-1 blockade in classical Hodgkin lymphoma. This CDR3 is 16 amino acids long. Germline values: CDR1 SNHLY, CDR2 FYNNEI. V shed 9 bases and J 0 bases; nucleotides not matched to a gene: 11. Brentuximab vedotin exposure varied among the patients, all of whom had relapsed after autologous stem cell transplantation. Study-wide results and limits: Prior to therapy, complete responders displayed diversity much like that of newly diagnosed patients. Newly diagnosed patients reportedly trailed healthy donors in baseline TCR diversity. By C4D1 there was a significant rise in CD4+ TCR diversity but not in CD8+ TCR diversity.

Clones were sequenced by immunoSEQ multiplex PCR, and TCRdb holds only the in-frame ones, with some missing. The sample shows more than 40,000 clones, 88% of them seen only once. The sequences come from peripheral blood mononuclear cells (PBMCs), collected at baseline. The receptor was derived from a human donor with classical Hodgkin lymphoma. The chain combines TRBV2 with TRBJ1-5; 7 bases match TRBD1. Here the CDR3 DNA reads TGTGCCAGTTCCAGGCAGGGGGGTTATAGCAATCAGCCCCAGCATTTT. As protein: CASSRQGGYSNQPQHF.